The 17 T cell receptor beta chains in this list originate from one sample, sequenced in a study of shared clonotypes between healthy human individuals. The data were produced by immunoSEQ multiplex PCR, yet TCRdb's version contains in-frame clones alone and is incomplete. This table has 2 million to 3 million clones, over 85% appearing once. The sequencing sample was made of naive CD4+ T cells from PBMCs. Subset specified: CD45RA+ positively selected. The receptors shown here come from a man aged 18 to 29 in good health. Some clones in this sample may be carry-over from other donors' samples.

The J gene is TRBJ2-7, the V gene TRBV6-5; tentative D call: TRBD2 (6 bases). V dropped 0 bases and J dropped 2 bases, with 11 bases sitting between them. Germline loops: CDR1 MNHEY, CDR2 SVGAGI. The CDR3 length is 15 residues. This CDR3 reads CASSYSRDFAYEQYF. In nucleotides, the CDR3 is TGTGCCAGCAGTTACTCTAGGGACTTTGCCTACGAGCAGTACTTC.

The V call is TRBV28, the J call TRBJ2-3; D is undetermined. Germline CDR1 is MDHEN and CDR2 is SYDVKM. Trimming took off 8 bases at V and 1 base at J, with 19 bases between the two ends. The CDR3 contains 16 residues. The CDR3 region has the DNA TGTGCCAGCTCTCCCCAGGCCGCTACGGGCACAGATACGCAGTATTTT. Encoded protein: CASSPQAATGTDTQYF.

V and J are TRBV6-1 and TRBJ2-2; D not resolved. Trimming cost V 4 bases and J 7 bases, with 10 bases left between them. Per the germline V gene, CDR1 is MNHNS and CDR2 is SASEGT. The CDR3 contains 13 residues. CDR3 coding DNA: TGTGCCAGCAGTGGAGTCTATGGCGGGGAGCTGTTTTTT. This codes for CASSGVYGGELFF.

The chain links TRBV11-1 to TRBJ2-2; TRBD2 might be the D (6 bases). V gave up 5 bases and J gave up 7 bases, with 17 bases separating them. Germline V gives CDR1 SGHAT, CDR2 FQDESV (reference sequence). The CDR3 has 15 residues. The CDR3 nucleotides read TGTGCCAGCAGCCCCACCGGGACTTCATACGGGGAGCTGTTTTTT. Translating gives CASSPTGTSYGELFF.

Note on this clone: The identical CDR3 is also encoded by other nucleotide sequences in the sample. V is TRBV30 and J is TRBJ2-3, with 7 bases fitting TRBD1. V shed 5 bases, J shed 1 base, and the junction held 0 bases outside the gene matches. The CDR3 totals 12 residues. In germline, CDR1 is GTSNPN, CDR2 SVGIG (reference sequence). The CDR3 reads CAWGTGTDTQYF. For the CDR3, the DNA is TGTGCCTGGGGGACAGGCACAGATACGCAGTATTTT. Looking up the rest from reference TRBV30 and TRBJ2-3 gives the full variable domain: SQTIHQWPATLVQPVGSPLSLECTVEGTSNPNLYWYRQAAGRGLQLLFYSVGIGQISSEVPQNLSASRPQDRQFILSSKKLLLSDSGFYLCAWGTGTDTQYFGPGTRLTVL.

This chain joins TRBV7-9 and TRBJ1-4, with D possibly being TRBD1 (5 bases). V was trimmed by 5 bases and J by 4 bases, leaving 11 bases between them. Germline CDR1 reads SEHNR; CDR2 reads FQNEAQ (reference sequence). The length of the CDR3 is 14 residues. The CDR3 nucleotides read TGTGCCAGCAGCACCCGGGACGGTAATGAAAAACTGTTTTTT. Protein product: CASSTRDGNEKLFF. Looking up the rest from reference TRBV7-9 and TRBJ1-4 gives the full variable domain: DTGVSQNPRHKITKRGQNVTFRCDPISEHNRLYWYRQTLGQGPEFLTYFQNEAQLEKSRLLSDRFSAERPKGSFSTLEIQRTEQGDSAMYLCASSTRDGNEKLFFGSGTQLSVL.

The rearrangement joins TRBV4-3 to TRBJ1-2; D remains ambiguous. Germline CDR1 is LGHNA and CDR2 is YSLEER. The CDR3 is 13 amino acids. Trimming left V 0 bases short and J 2 bases short, with 4 bases between. CDR3 residues: CASSQDTNYGYTF. As DNA, the CDR3 is TGCGCCAGCAGCCAAGATACCAACTATGGCTACACCTTC.

V is TRBV5-1 and J is TRBJ2-1; 11 nucleotides align to TRBD2. CDR3 length: 16 amino acids. Unmatched junction bases numbered 7, after V lost 4 bases and J lost 4 bases. Germline V gene lookup returns CDR1 SGHRS and CDR2 YFSETQ. The CDR3 loop reads CASSGSGLAAYNEQFF. Written as DNA, the CDR3 is TGCGCCAGCAGCGGCTCGGGACTAGCGGCTTACAATGAGCAGTTCTTC.

This chain links TRBV28 with TRBJ2-2; 8 bases are shared with TRBD2. Germline V CDR1 and CDR2: MDHEN, SYDVKM. V gave up 9 bases and J gave up 1 base; unmatched junction bases: 4. This CDR3 has 14 amino acids. CDR3 sequence: CASRGTRNTGELFF. In DNA form, the CDR3 reads TGTGCCAGTCGGGGGACTAGGAACACCGGGGAGCTGTTTTTT.

The rearrangement links TRBV5-4 to TRBJ2-2; D is unresolved. This CDR3 spans 12 amino acids. Germline values: CDR1 SGHNT, CDR2 YYREEE (reference sequence). The V and J ends lost 0 bases and 6 bases respectively, with 3 bases between them. In DNA, the CDR3 is TGTGCCAGCAGCTTGGGCGCCGGGGAGCTGTTTTTT. Translated, it gives CASSLGAGELFF.

A note on this clone: The sample contains more than one DNA sequence encoding this CDR3. The chain recombines TRBV29-1 with TRBJ2-7; D tentatively reads TRBD1 or TRBD2 (6 bases each). Germline lookup yields CDR1 SQVTM and CDR2 ANQGSEA. This CDR3 spans 13 amino acids. Trimming took off 6 bases at V and 2 bases at J, with 14 bases between the two ends. This chain's CDR3 is CSVGGRATYEQYF. CDR3 DNA: TGCAGCGTGGGGGGCAGGGCAACCTACGAGCAGTACTTC.

Comment on this clone: Other DNA sequences from this sample encode an identical CDR3 as well. The rearrangement uses TRBV5-4 and TRBJ2-7, with a weak D call TRBD1 (6 bases). The CDR3 loop spans 13 amino acids. The V and J ends lost 5 bases and 2 bases respectively, with 11 bases between them. Germline V CDR1 and CDR2: SGHNT, YYREEE (reference sequence). The CDR3 nucleotides are TGTGCCAGCAGGCCTGGACAGACCTACGAGCAGTACTTC. This sequence encodes CASRPGQTYEQYF.

The chain carries TRBV9 and TRBJ2-3; weak D call: TRBD2 (5 bases). In germline, CDR1 is SGDLS, CDR2 YYNGEE. This CDR3 region has 16 residues. V shed 0 bases and J shed 3 bases, with 14 bases lying between them. The CDR3 DNA sequence: TGTGCCAGCAGCGTAGCTCTGAGGTCGGGGACAGATACGCAGTATTTT. It is translated as CASSVALRSGTDTQYF.

The chain combines TRBV6-1 with TRBJ2-7; 10 nucleotides match TRBD1. V lost 2 bases to trimming and J lost 3 bases; unmatched junction nucleotides: 4. The CDR3 sequence is 15 residues long. Per the germline V gene, CDR1 is MNHNS and CDR2 is SASEGT. CDR3 amino acids: CASSETGQGVYEQYF. The CDR3 DNA is TGTGCCAGCAGTGAAACCGGACAGGGGGTCTACGAGCAGTACTTC.

The chain employs TRBV30 and TRBJ2-3; D is uncertain. CDR1 GTSNPN and CDR2 SVGIG come from the germline V gene (reference sequence). The CDR3 contains 11 residues. Deletions cut 7 bases from V and 7 bases from J, with 12 bases between. The CDR3 loop is CAFFGAHTQYF. Here the CDR3 DNA reads TGTGCCTTCTTCGGTGCGCATACGCAGTATTTT.

This chain links TRBV18 with TRBJ2-2; unclear D gene. The CDR3 totals 16 residues. The germline gives CDR1 KGHSH, CDR2 LQKENI. Trimming removed 0 bases from V and 4 bases from J, with 12 bases in between. CDR3: CASSPPSLQSTGELFF. Written as DNA, the CDR3 is TGTGCCAGCTCACCACCCTCGTTACAGAGCACCGGGGAGCTGTTTTTT.

The chain carries TRBV2 and TRBJ1-3; 7 bases map to TRBD1. The V gene end was trimmed by 1 base and the J gene end by 6 bases; junction bases not matched to a gene: 3. CDR3 length: 14 amino acids. The V gene's germline CDR1 is SNHLY and CDR2 FYNNEI. CDR3 sequence (DNA): TGTGCCAGCAGTGAAGGGGACAGCCAAAACACCATATATTTT. Protein sequence: CASSEGDSQNTIYF.